This TCR beta chain is from a study of cytomegalovirus exposure and HLA in healthy donors. Study observations and caveats: TCR beta chain V- and J-gene trimming was linked, in a later analysis, to a missense variant in DCLRE1C.

Vbeta (60) and Jbeta (13) primers were used in the PCR. Generated by immunoSEQ multiplex PCR, the TCRdb table keeps only in-frame clones and is missing some. The table lists 150,000 to 200,000 clones, 82% of them singletons. Notes on this clone: Its specificity is unknown.

This receptor was obtained from a young woman in good health and CMV-seronegative. Sequencing input: PBMCs.

The CDR3 DNA is TGTGCCAGCGGCCCCAGTGCAGGCACTGAAGCTTTCTTT. This sequence encodes CASGPSAGTEAFF. The chain joins TRBV6-5 to TRBJ1-1, with D hard to call. Germline CDR1 reads MNHEY; CDR2 reads SVGAGI. The CDR3 sequence is 13 residues long. V was trimmed by 8 bases and J by 4 bases, leaving 14 bases between them.